This T cell receptor (beta chain) stems from a study of beta chain features in type 1 diabetes. Study-wide background: Sorted cell examination encompassed over 90,000,000 cells across all samples. Study-level points and caveats: Sampled from patients, naive, central memory and Treg TCRB repertoires appeared more similar than those sampled from healthy donors.

With regard to this clone: As yet, its antigen is unknown. The same CDR3 is also encoded by other DNA sequences in this sample.

Germline V gene data show CDR1 as SGHTA and CDR2 as FQGNSA. V shed 3 bases and J shed 6 bases, with 4 bases lying between them. The CDR3 loop spans 11 amino acids. The authors reverse transcribed all of the isolated RNA, so sequencing captured expressed TCRB transcripts. Roughly 3.6 million reads was the average for naive, central memory and regulatory T cell samples. Here immunoSEQ multiplex PCR was the method, and the copy in TCRdb shows in-frame clones only, minus some. Counted here are around 250,000 clones, 55% to 70% occurring once; the ten biggest clones make up approximately 0.05%. The sample comprised naive CD4+ T cells from blood. The V call is TRBV7-2, the J call TRBJ2-3; D not resolved. The sequence derives from a man aged 25 to 40 in good health. CDR3 amino acids: CASSLTDTQYF. The DNA for the CDR3 is TGTGCCAGCAGCTTGACCGATACGCAGTATTTT.